This T cell receptor beta chain was sequenced in a study of blood T cell repertoires in COVID-19. For the study at large: PBMCs, B-cell-depleted T cells, or T cells were the source of the cDNA or gDNA that made up the material.

CDR1 is SGHRS and CDR2 is YFSETQ in the germline V gene. The CDR3 is 15 amino acids. V dropped 6 bases and J dropped 4; count of bases not matched to a gene: 9. Produced via immunoSEQ multiplex PCR; TCRdb's table is partial and in-frame only. Altogether roughly 160,000 clones are present, about nine tenths being singletons, with the ten largest covering more than 25%. Material for sequencing was peripheral blood. This sequence was found in a man aged 60 to 75 with acute or convalescent COVID-19. V is TRBV5-1 and J is TRBJ1-5; 8 bases line up with TRBD1. The CDR3 loop reads CASTTDGTGNQPQHF. The DNA for the CDR3 is TGCGCCAGCACCACCGACGGGACAGGAAATCAGCCCCAGCATTTT.